This T cell receptor (beta chain) came from a study of blood T cell repertoires in COVID-19. Study-wide context: In each case, the material was cDNA or gDNA derived from T cells, B-cell-depleted T cells, or PBMCs.

As processed by the authors: The authors estimated nucleated cell counts from reference gene primer amplification. The method was immunoSEQ multiplex PCR; TCRdb's version includes in-frame clones alone and lacks a portion of them. That table supplies the V and J calls and clone size; D and trimming were determined from the DNA. The table shows some 150,000 clones, with around nine tenths occurring only once. Germline V gene data show CDR1 as SEHNR and CDR2 as FQNEAQ (reference sequence). V lost 5 bases and J 5 bases, leaving 5 bases between the germline ends. The CDR3 spans 11 residues. Material for sequencing was peripheral blood. The sequence was obtained from a human donor in a cohort sampled during active COVID-19. The gene calls are TRBV7-9 and TRBJ2-3; D unresolved. CDR3 DNA: TGTGCCAGCAGCACGGGAGATACGCAGTATTTT. Amino acid sequence: CASSTGDTQYF.